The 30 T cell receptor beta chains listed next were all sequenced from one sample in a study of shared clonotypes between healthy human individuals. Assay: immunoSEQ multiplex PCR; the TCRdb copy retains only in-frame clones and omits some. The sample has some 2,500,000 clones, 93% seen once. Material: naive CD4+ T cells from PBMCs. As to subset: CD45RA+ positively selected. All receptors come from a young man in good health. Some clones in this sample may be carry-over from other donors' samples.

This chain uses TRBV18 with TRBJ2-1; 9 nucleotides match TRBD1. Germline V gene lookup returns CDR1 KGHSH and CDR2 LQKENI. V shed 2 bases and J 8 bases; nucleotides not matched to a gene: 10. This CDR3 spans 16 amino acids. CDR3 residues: CASSPRSTGGSHEQFF. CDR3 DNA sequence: TGTGCCAGCTCACCAAGGTCGACAGGGGGGAGCCATGAGCAGTTCTTC.

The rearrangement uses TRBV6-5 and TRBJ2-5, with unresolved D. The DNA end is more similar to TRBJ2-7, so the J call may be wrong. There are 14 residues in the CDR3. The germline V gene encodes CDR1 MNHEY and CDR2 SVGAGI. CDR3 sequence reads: CASSYSFSSYEQYF. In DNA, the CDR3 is TGTGCCAGCAGTTACTCTTTCAGTTCCTACGAGCAGTACTTC.

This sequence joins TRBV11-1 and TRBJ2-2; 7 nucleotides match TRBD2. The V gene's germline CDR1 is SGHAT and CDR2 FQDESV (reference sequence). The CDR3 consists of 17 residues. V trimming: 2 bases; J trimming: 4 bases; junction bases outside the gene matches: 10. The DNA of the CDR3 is TGTGCCAGCAGCTTAATGACGGGAGGCAATCCCACCGGGGAGCTGTTTTTT. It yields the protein CASSLMTGGNPTGELFF. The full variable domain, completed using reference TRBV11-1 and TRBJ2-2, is EAEVAQSPRYKITEKSQAVAFWCDPISGHATLYWYRQILGQGPELLVQFQDESVVDDSQLPKDRFSAERLKGVDSTLKIQPAELGDSAMYLCASSLMTGGNPTGELFFGEGSRLTVL.

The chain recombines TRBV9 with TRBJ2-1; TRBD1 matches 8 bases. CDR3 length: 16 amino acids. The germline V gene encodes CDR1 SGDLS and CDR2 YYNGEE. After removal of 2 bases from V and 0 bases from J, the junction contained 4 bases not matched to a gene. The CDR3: CASSVRTGSSYNEQFF. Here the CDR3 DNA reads TGTGCCAGCAGCGTCCGGACAGGGAGCTCCTACAATGAGCAGTTCTTC.

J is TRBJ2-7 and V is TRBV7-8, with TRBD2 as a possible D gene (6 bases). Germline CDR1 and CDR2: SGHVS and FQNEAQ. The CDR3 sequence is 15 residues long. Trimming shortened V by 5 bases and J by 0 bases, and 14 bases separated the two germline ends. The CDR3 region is CASSRFRESSYEQYF. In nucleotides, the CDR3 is TGTGCCAGCAGCCGGTTCCGGGAGAGCTCCTACGAGCAGTACTTC.

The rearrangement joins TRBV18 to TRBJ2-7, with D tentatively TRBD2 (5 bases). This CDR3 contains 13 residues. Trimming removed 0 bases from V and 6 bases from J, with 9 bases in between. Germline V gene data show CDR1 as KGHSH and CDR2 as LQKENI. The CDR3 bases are TGTGCCAGCTCACCACCGGCTGGGAGCGAGCAGTACTTC. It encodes CASSPPAGSEQYF.

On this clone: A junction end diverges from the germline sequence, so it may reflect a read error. The CDR3, as DNA: TGTGCCAGCAGTTTGGGGACTAGCGGGATTTACATTCAGTACTTC. This gives the protein CASSLGTSGIYIQYF. The chain is built from TRBV5-4 and TRBJ2-4; TRBD2 aligns across 13 bases. The CDR3 has 15 amino acids. Germline loops: CDR1 SGHNT, CDR2 YYREEE (reference sequence).

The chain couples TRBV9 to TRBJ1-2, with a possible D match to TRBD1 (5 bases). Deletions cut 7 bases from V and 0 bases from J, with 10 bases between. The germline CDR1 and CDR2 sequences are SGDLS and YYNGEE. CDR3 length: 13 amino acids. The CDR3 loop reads CASRRDPNYGYTF. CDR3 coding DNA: TGTGCCAGCCGCCGGGACCCTAACTATGGCTACACCTTC.

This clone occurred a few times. The DNA for the CDR3 is TGTGCCAGCAGCAGGGGCGGGTACACTGAAGCTTTCTTT. Its translation: CASSRGGYTEAFF. The V call is TRBV27, the J call TRBJ1-1, with D perhaps TRBD1 (6 bases). V lost 6 bases and J 3 bases, leaving 11 bases between the germline ends. Germline lookup yields CDR1 MNHEY and CDR2 SMNVEV (reference sequence). CDR3 length: 13 residues.

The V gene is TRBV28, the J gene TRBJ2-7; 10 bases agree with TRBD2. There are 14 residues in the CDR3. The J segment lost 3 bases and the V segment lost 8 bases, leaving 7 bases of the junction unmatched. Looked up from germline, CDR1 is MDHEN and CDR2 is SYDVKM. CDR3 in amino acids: CASHEGLAVYEQYF. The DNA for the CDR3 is TGTGCCAGCCATGAAGGACTAGCGGTCTACGAGCAGTACTTC.

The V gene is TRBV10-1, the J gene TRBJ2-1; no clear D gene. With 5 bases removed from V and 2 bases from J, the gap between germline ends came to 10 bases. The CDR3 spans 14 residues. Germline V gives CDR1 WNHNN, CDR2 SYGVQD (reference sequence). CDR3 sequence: CASSRSATYNEQFF. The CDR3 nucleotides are TGCGCCAGCAGTCGAAGCGCCACCTACAATGAGCAGTTCTTC.

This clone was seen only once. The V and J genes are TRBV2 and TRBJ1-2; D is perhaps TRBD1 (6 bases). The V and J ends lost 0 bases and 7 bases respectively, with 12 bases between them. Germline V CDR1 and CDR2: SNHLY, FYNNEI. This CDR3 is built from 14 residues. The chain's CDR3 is CASSEAGGPAGYTF. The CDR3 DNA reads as TGTGCCAGCAGTGAAGCCGGGGGGCCGGCTGGCTACACCTTC.

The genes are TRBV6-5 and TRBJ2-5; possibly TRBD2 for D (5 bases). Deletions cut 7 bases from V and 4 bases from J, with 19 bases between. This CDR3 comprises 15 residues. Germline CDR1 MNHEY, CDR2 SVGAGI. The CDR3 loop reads CASTSRSSFGETQYF. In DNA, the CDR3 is TGTGCCAGCACCTCTCGTTCTAGCTTTGGAGAGACCCAGTACTTC.

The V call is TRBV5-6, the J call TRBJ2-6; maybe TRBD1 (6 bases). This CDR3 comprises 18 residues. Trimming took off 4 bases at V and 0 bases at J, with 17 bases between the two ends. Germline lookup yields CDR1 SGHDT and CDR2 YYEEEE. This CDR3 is CASSRTFRGSSGANVLTF. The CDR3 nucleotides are TGTGCCAGCAGCCGCACATTCAGGGGCTCCTCTGGGGCCAACGTCCTGACTTTC.

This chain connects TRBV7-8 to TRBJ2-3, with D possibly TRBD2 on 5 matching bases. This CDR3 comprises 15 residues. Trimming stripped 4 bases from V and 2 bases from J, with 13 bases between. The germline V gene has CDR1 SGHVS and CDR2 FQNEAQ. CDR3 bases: TGTGCCAGCAGCTCCACTAGGGCCCTCACAGATACGCAGTATTTT. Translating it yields CASSSTRALTDTQYF.

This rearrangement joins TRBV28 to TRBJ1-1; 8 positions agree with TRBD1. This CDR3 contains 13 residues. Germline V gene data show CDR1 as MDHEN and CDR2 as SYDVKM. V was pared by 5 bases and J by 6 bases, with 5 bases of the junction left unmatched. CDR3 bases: TGTGCCAGCAGTCTCGACAGGGGCTCTGAAGCTTTCTTT. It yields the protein CASSLDRGSEAFF.

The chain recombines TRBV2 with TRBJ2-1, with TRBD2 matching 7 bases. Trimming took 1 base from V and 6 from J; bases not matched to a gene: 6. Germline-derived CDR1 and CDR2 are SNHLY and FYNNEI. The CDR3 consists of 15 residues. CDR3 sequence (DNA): TGTGCCAGCAGTGAAGAGCGGGGAGTGGGCAATGAGCAGTTCTTC. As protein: CASSEERGVGNEQFF.

For the CDR3, the DNA is TGTGCCAGTACCCGAAGGCGGGCGGGGGGCGGTAACACCGGGGAGCTGTTTTTT. Translated: CASTRRRAGGGNTGELFF. The chain uses TRBV19 and TRBJ2-2; 8 nucleotides agree with TRBD2. The CDR3 sequence is 18 residues long. V lost 7 bases and J lost 2; bases outside the gene matches: 15. Per the germline V gene, CDR1 is LNHDA and CDR2 is SQIVND (reference sequence). Using reference TRBV19 and TRBJ2-2 for the parts outside the CDR3, the full variable domain is DGGITQSPKYLFRKEGQNVTLSCEQNLNHDAMYWYRQDPGQGLRLIYYSQIVNDFQKGDIAEGYSVSREKKESFPLTVTSAQKNPTAFYLCASTRRRAGGGNTGELFFGEGSRLTVL.

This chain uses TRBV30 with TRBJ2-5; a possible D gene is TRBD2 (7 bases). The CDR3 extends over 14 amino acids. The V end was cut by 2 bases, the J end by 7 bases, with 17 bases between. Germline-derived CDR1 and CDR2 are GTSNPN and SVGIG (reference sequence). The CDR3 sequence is CAWSRGGGDPTQYF. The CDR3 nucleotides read TGTGCCTGGAGTAGAGGGGGGGGAGATCCGACCCAGTACTTC.

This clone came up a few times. CDR3 nucleotides: TGTGCCAGCAGCTCCTCAGGGGCAGATACGCAGTATTTT. Translation gives CASSSSGADTQYF. The chain carries TRBV7-8 and TRBJ2-3, with D possibly matching TRBD1 (6 bases). The V gene lost 4 bases and the J gene lost 4 bases, with 9 bases spanning the gap. The CDR3 is made up of 13 amino acids. The V gene's germline CDR1 is SGHVS and CDR2 FQNEAQ.

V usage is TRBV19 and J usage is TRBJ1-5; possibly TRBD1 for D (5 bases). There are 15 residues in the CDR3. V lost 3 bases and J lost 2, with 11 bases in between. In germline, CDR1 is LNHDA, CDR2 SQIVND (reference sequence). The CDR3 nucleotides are TGTGCCAGTAGTATCGGGACGCTCGGCAATCAGCCCCAGCATTTT. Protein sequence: CASSIGTLGNQPQHF.

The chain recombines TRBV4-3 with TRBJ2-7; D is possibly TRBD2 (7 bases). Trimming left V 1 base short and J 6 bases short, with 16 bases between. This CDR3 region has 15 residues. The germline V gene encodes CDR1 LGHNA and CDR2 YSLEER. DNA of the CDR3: TGCGCCAGCAGCCAAGGCGGGGGCTTGGTTGGCGAGCAGTACTTC. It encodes CASSQGGGLVGEQYF.

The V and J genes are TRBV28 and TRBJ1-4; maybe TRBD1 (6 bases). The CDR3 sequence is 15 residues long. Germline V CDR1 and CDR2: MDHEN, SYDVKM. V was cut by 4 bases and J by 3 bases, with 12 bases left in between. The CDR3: CASSYRTAANEKLFF. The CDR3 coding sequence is TGTGCCAGCAGTTATCGGACAGCCGCTAATGAAAAACTGTTTTTT.

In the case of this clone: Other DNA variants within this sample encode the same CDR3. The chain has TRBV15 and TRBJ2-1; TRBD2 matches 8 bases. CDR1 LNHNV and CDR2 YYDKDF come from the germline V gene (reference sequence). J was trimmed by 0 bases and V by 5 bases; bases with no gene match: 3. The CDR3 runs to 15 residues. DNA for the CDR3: TGTGCCACCAGCCGGGGGGGAGGCTCCTACAATGAGCAGTTCTTC. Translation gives CATSRGGGSYNEQFF.

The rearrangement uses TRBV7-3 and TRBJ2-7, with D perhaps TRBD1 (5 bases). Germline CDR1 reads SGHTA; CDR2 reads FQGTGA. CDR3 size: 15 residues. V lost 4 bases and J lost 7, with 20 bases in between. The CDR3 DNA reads TGTGCCAGCAGCTCCCCTCAGGGCAGGCCTACGGAGCAGTACTTC. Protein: CASSSPQGRPTEQYF.

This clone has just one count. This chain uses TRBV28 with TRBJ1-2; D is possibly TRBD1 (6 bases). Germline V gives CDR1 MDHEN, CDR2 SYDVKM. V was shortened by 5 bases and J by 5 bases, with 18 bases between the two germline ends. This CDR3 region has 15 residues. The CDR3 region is CASSQMDSPSYGYTF. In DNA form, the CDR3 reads TGTGCCAGCAGTCAAATGGACAGTCCGAGTTATGGCTACACCTTC.

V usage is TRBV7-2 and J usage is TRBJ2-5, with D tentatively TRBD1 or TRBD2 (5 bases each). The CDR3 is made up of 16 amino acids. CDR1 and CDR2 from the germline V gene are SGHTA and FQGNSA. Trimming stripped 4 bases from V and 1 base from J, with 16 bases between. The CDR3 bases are TGTGCCAGCAGCTCCGGGACCAACTTTTTCCAAGAGACCCAGTACTTC. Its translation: CASSSGTNFFQETQYF.

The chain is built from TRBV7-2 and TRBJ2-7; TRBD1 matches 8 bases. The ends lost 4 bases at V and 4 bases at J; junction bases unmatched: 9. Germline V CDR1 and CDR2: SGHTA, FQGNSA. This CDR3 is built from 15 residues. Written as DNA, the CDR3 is TGTGCCAGCAGCTGGACAGGGCTAAGGGGGTACGAGCAGTACTTC. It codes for CASSWTGLRGYEQYF. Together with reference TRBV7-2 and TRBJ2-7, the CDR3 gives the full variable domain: GAGVSQSPSNKVTEKGKDVELRCDPISGHTALYWYRQSLGQGLEFLIYFQGNSAPDKSGLPSDRFSAERTGGSVSTLTIQRTQQEDSAVYLCASSWTGLRGYEQYFGPGTRLTVT.

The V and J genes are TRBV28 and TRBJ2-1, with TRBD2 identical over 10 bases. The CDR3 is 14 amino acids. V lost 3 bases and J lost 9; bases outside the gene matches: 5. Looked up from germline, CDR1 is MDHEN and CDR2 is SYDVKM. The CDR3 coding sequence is TGTGCCAGCAGTTTGAGCGGGAGGGCCAGTGAGCAGTTCTTC. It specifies CASSLSGRASEQFF.

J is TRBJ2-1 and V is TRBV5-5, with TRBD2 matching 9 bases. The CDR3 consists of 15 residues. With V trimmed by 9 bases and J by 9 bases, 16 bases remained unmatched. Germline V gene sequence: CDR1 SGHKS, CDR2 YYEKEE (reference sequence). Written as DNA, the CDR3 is TGTGCCACCGGAGGGCTAGCGGGGTTACGGAGTGAGCAGTTCTTC. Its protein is CATGGLAGLRSEQFF.